This is a list of T cell receptor beta chains from one sample in a study of T cell responses to AZD1222 COVID-19 vaccine. Sequenced by immunoSEQ multiplex PCR; TCRdb stores in-frame clones only, minus some. The data show under 200,000 clones, approximately 87% seen once. The sample here was peripheral blood, taken 28 days after the second AZD1222 dose. The receptors were sampled from an adult who received the AZD1222 COVID-19 vaccine. Both conserved end residues are part of each CDR3. A D gene is named only where the DNA matches it firmly. A row's size may be missing; if present it is once, few, many or a size class.

d_call	v_call	clone_size	j_call	cdr3_aa	cdr3_nt
TRBD1	TRBV2	NA	TRBJ1-4	CASRVPGQGPNEKLFF	TGTGCCAGCAGAGTCCCGGGACAGGGACCTAATGAAAAACTGTTTTTT
NA	TRBV29-1	NA	TRBJ2-5	CSVEVGMETQYF	TGCAGCGTTGAAGTGGGGATGGAGACCCAGTACTTC
NA	TRBV10-3	once	TRBJ2-2	CAIRGDTNTGELFF	TGTGCCATCAGGGGGGACACCAACACCGGGGAGCTGTTTTTT
NA	TRBV11-3	once	TRBJ2-1	CASSPGGLDEQFF	TGTGCCAGCAGCCCGGGGGGCCTCGATGAGCAGTTCTTC
NA	TRBV9	NA	TRBJ2-1	CASSGTPRGRTMSKTDNEQFF	TGTGCCAGCAGCGGAACCCCGCGGGGGCGAACCATGTCCAAGACCGACAATGAGCAGTTCTTC
NA	TRBV4-3	few	TRBJ1-6	CASSQDSWYSPLHF	TGCGCCAGCAGCCAAGATTCTTGGTATTCACCCCTCCACTTT
NA	TRBV27	once	TRBJ2-3	CASSLLGSDTQYF	TGTGCCAGCAGTTTATTAGGGTCAGATACGCAGTATTTT
NA	TRBV7-3	NA	TRBJ1-1	CASSLEGNTEAFF	TGTGCCAGCAGCTTAGAAGGGAACACTGAAGCTTTCTTT
NA	TRBV6-5	NA	TRBJ1-2	CASTPSPGISGYTF	TGTGCCAGCACCCCCAGCCCAGGGATAAGTGGCTACACCTTC
TRBD1	TRBV9	NA	TRBJ1-6	CASSTTGTVNNSPLHF	TGTGCCAGCAGCACCACCGGGACAGTAAATAATTCACCCCTCCACTTT
NA	TRBV30	once	TRBJ1-3	CAWSEEAGLVENTIYF	TGTGCCTGGAGTGAAGAAGCGGGGCTGGTTGAAAACACCATATATTTT
TRBD1	TRBV4-2	NA	TRBJ1-1	CASSQAKRQGFTEAFF	TGTGCCAGCAGCCAAGCAAAAAGACAGGGCTTCACTGAAGCTTTCTTT
TRBD1	TRBV4-1	NA	TRBJ2-2	CASSQSLPGTGGSGLFF	TGCGCCAGCAGCCAGAGCCTACCGGGGACAGGGGGTAGTGGGCTGTTTTTT
NA	TRBV5-4	NA	TRBJ1-2	CASSFPSGDLSYGYTF	TGTGCCAGCAGCTTTCCGTCAGGAGATCTATCCTATGGCTACACCTTC
NA	TRBV10-1	NA	TRBJ1-2	CASSPGKGYTF	TGCGCCAGCAGTCCAGGGAAAGGCTACACCTTC
NA	TRBV30	once	TRBJ1-5	CAWSRGQNQPQHF	TGTGCCTGGAGTCGTGGGCAGAATCAGCCCCAGCATTTT
NA	TRBV2	NA	TRBJ2-7	CASSEAAPSSYEQYF	TGTGCCAGCAGTGAAGCTGCTCCGAGCTCCTACGAGCAGTACTTC
NA	TRBV6-5	once	TRBJ2-7	CASREAAGSTYEQYF	TGTGCCAGCAGGGAGGCGGCAGGATCCACCTACGAGCAGTACTTC
NA	TRBV3-1/TRBV3-2	NA	TRBJ1-1	CASSQNGGGTEAFF	TGTGCCAGCAGCCAAAACGGGGGTGGGACTGAAGCTTTCTTT
NA	TRBV9	NA	TRBJ1-2	CASSSTRGAGYGYTF	TGTGCCAGCAGCTCAACTCGCGGGGCGGGCTATGGCTACACCTTC
NA	TRBV4-3	NA	TRBJ2-1	CASSQEFGGTPNSYNEQFF	TGCGCCAGCAGCCAAGAATTTGGGGGGACTCCTAACTCCTACAATGAGCAGTTCTTC
NA	TRBV7-8	NA	TRBJ1-5	CASSLEGGSNQPQHF	TGTGCCAGCAGCTTAGAAGGGGGTAGCAATCAGCCCCAGCATTTT
NA	TRBV10-3	NA	TRBJ2-4	CAISEIPEKNIQYF	TGTGCCATCAGTGAGATTCCTGAAAAAAACATTCAGTACTTC
NA	TRBV9	NA	TRBJ2-1	CASSVEQRGNEQFF	TGTGCCAGCAGCGTAGAACAGCGTGGGAATGAGCAGTTCTTC
NA	TRBV7-9	NA	TRBJ1-1	CASSTETGYTEAFF	TGTGCCAGCAGCACCGAAACAGGATACACTGAAGCTTTCTTT
NA	TRBV5-1	NA	TRBJ1-1	CASSLGTEGTEAFF	TGCGCCAGCAGCTTGGGTACAGAGGGGACTGAAGCTTTCTTT
NA	TRBV28	NA	TRBJ2-7	CASSSYYEQYF	TGTGCCAGCAGCTCCTACTACGAGCAGTACTTC
NA	TRBV19	few	TRBJ1-2	CASNQNRLYGYTF	TGTGCCAGTAACCAAAACAGGCTCTATGGCTACACCTTC
TRBD1	TRBV3-1/TRBV3-2	NA	TRBJ2-1	CASSQGTGGNEQFF	TGTGCCAGCAGCCAGGGGACAGGGGGCAATGAGCAGTTCTTC
NA	TRBV13	NA	TRBJ1-3	CASSLGQNTIYF	TGTGCCAGCAGCTTAGGACAAAACACCATATATTTT
TRBD1	TRBV4-2	NA	TRBJ1-6	CASSQTGEGSPLHF	TGTGCCAGCAGCCAAACAGGGGAGGGTTCACCCCTCCACTTT
NA	TRBV7-2	NA	TRBJ1-1	CASSFARLTEAFF	TGTGCCAGCAGCTTCGCTAGATTAACTGAAGCTTTCTTT
TRBD2	TRBV18	NA	TRBJ2-3	CASSSGGTSGDTQYF	TGTGCCAGCTCATCCGGGGGGACCTCGGGGGATACGCAGTATTTT
NA	TRBV14	once	TRBJ2-1	CASSQLNPLGGEQFF	TGTGCCAGCAGCCAACTAAACCCGCTGGGTGGGGAGCAGTTCTTC
NA	TRBV2	few	TRBJ1-6	CASSEDSPRALHF	TGTGCCAGCAGTGAGGACTCCCCCAGGGCCCTCCACTTT
TRBD1	TRBV5-6	NA	TRBJ1-5	CASSFRTGGGNQPQHF	TGTGCCAGCAGCTTTAGGACAGGGGGCGGCAATCAGCCCCAGCATTTT
NA	TRBV10-2	NA	TRBJ1-3	CASSLAGNTIYF	TGCGCCAGCAGCCTAGCTGGAAACACCATATATTTT
TRBD1	TRBV29-1	NA	TRBJ1-3	CSVEGGQGTLSGNTIYF	TGCAGCGTTGAAGGCGGACAGGGAACCCTCTCTGGAAACACCATATATTTT
TRBD1	TRBV27	few	TRBJ2-7	CASSPGQLHEQYF	TGTGCCAGCAGCCCGGGACAGCTACACGAGCAGTACTTC
NA	TRBV20-1	NA	TRBJ1-1	CSAPRGRAFF	TGCAGTGCTCCCCGGGGTAGAGCTTTCTTT
NA	TRBV5-6	NA	TRBJ1-5	CASSLNGINQPQHF	TGTGCCAGCAGCTTGAACGGAATCAATCAGCCCCAGCATTTT
NA	TRBV2	NA	TRBJ1-2	CASSEGNWGYYGYTF	TGTGCCAGCAGTGAGGGAAACTGGGGGTACTATGGCTACACCTTC
NA	TRBV6-5	NA	TRBJ2-1	CASSYWPTGYNEQFF	TGTGCCAGCAGTTACTGGCCTACTGGCTACAATGAGCAGTTCTTC
TRBD1	TRBV4-1	NA	TRBJ2-5	CASSHPGQQETQYF	TGCGCCAGCAGCCACCCGGGACAGCAAGAGACCCAGTACTTC
NA	TRBV21-1	NA	TRBJ1-3	CASSKQTGDSGNTIYF	TGTGCCAGCAGCAAACAAACAGGGGACTCTGGAAACACCATATATTTT